This T cell receptor beta chain comes out of a study of cytomegalovirus exposure and HLA in healthy donors. Turning to the study itself: The 110 or so validation repertoires were produced on the same platform as the 700 or so repertoires of the first cohort. This was reported in a later analysis.

TCRdb's copy holds only in-frame clones and misses some; the assay was immunoSEQ multiplex PCR. The data hold 180,000 or so clones, with around nine tenths observed a single time. The CDR3 is 13 amino acids. Germline assignment: CDR1 MNHEY and CDR2 SVGAGI. V was clipped by 5 bases and J by 4 bases; unmatched bases: 1. Study-wide results and caveats: The study listed under 200 cytomegalovirus-associated TCR beta chains.

Concerning this clone itself: Its antigen remains unknown.

Input material: PBMCs. The V gene is TRBV6-5, the J gene TRBJ1-3; 8 bases align to TRBD1. This clonotype was sampled from a man aged 18 to 29 in good health and CMV-seropositive. The CDR3 region is CASSRQGGNTIYF. DNA of the CDR3: TGTGCCAGCAGTCGACAGGGGGGAAACACCATATATTTT.